This entry is about one T cell receptor beta chain. This entry is derived from a study of blood T cells in healthy people across ages. Alongside a J-beta primer mix, a sample-barcoded 5' primer served in a second PCR lasting roughly 6 to 12 cycles. TCRdb reprocessed the 5' RACE reads via MiXCR and lists one record per CDR3 protein. The table includes fewer than 900,000 distinct CDR3 sequences, 40% to 45% detected once. Germline CDR1 is MGHRA and CDR2 is YSYEKL. V trimming: 0 bases; J trimming: 2 bases; junction bases outside the gene matches: 7. The CDR3 is 17 residues long. The chain recombines TRBV4-1 with TRBJ2-3; 8 nucleotides agree with TRBD1. This clonotype originated in a woman between 55 and 75 years old in good health. Sequenced material: blood. The CDR3 DNA follows: TGCGCCAGCAGCCAAGAGCGGACAGGGTTCCTCACAGATACGCAGTATTTT. Translation gives CASSQERTGFLTDTQYF.